This is a list of T cell receptor beta chains from one sample in a study of CD8+ T cells in alopecia areata. Only in-frame clones appear in the TCRdb table, and some are missing; sequencing was by immunoSEQ multiplex PCR. The data show around 100,000 clones, approximately 63% seen once. Sequenced material: CD8+ T cells sorted from blood, taken at roughly week 58, from a patient treated with tofacitinib. The source of these receptors is a human donor with alopecia areata. CDR3s include the opening cysteine and the closing phenylalanine or tryptophan. The order of the fields is V gene, J gene, D gene, clone size, CDR3 protein, CDR3 DNA. A D gene is named only where the DNA matches it firmly. For some rows the clone size is stated as once, few or many, or as a class when expanded; others skip it.

TRBV7-3	TRBJ1-4	-	many	CASSPRENCFF	-
TRBV5-1	TRBJ2-3	TRBD2	-	CASSLRASGGTSTDTQYF	TGCGCCAGCAGCCTTAGGGCTAGCGGGGGGACTAGCACAGATACGCAGTATTTT
TRBV29-1	TRBJ1-1	TRBD1	few	CSVESGTGVGAFF	TGCAGCGTTGAAAGCGGGACAGGGGTCGGAGCTTTCTTT
TRBV5-1	TRBJ2-1	TRBD2	once	CASRPTSGVDNEQFF	TGCGCCAGCAGGCCTACTAGCGGGGTTGACAATGAGCAGTTCTTC
TRBV19	TRBJ1-1	-	-	CASSTRVEAFF	TGTGCCAGTAGTACCAGGGTTGAAGCTTTCTTT
TRBV5-1	TRBJ2-7	-	-	CASTYRAGSPEQYF	TGCGCCAGCACCTACCGGGCCGGCAGTCCCGAGCAGTACTTC
TRBV15	TRBJ2-2	-	-	CATSSSTGELFF	TGTGCCACCAGCAGTTCCACCGGGGAGCTGTTTTTT
TRBV13	TRBJ1-6	TRBD1	-	CASSTGANSPLHF	TGTGCCAGCTCCACAGGGGCAAATTCACCCCTCCACTTT
TRBV19	TRBJ2-3	-	-	CASSIAAASTDTQYF	TGTGCCAGTAGTATAGCGGCAGCAAGCACAGATACGCAGTATTTT
TRBV29-1	TRBJ2-3	TRBD2	-	CSVSSSGGAGDTQYF	TGCAGCGTCTCGTCTAGCGGGGGGGCTGGAGATACGCAGTATTTT
TRBV19	TRBJ1-6	-	-	CASSIPGPASPLHF	TGTGCCAGTAGTATACCTGGACCAGCTTCACCCCTCCACTTT
TRBV7-9	TRBJ2-5	-	-	CASTEGETQYF	TGTGCCAGCACCGAGGGGGAGACCCAGTACTTC
TRBV11-2	TRBJ2-2	-	once	CASSAGLGDTGELFF	TGTGCCAGCAGCGCCGGATTGGGGGACACCGGGGAGCTGTTTTTT
TRBV6-5	TRBJ2-5	-	-	CASSYVNGETQYF	TGTGCCAGCAGTTATGTGAACGGAGAGACCCAGTACTTC
TRBV6-5	TRBJ2-7	-	-	CASSQQGTYEQYF	TGTGCCAGCAGCCAACAAGGCACCTACGAGCAGTACTTC
TRBV6-5	TRBJ2-1	TRBD1	-	CASSWGGTGGGEQFF	TGTGCCAGCAGCTGGGGGGGGACAGGGGGCGGTGAGCAGTTCTTC